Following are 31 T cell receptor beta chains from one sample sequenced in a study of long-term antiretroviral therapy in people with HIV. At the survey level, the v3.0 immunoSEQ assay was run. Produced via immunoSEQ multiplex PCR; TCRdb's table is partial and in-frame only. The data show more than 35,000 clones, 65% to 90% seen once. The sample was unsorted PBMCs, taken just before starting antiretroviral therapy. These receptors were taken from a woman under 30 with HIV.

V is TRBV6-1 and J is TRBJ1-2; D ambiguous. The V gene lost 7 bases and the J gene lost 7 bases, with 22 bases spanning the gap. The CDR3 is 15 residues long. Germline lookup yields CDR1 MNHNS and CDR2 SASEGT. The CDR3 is CASTTLTIGLSGYTF. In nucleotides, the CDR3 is TGTGCCAGCACTACCCTGACGATAGGGTTGTCTGGCTACACCTTC.

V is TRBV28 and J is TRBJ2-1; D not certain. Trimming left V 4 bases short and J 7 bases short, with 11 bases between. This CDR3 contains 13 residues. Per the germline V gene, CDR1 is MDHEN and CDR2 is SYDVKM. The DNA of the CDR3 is TGTGCCAGCAGTTCACCGGACGTAAATGAGCAGTTCTTC. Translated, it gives CASSSPDVNEQFF.

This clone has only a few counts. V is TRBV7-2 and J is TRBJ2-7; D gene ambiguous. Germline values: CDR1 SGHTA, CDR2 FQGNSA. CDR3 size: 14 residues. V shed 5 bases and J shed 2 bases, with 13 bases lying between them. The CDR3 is CASSPTGLTYEQYF. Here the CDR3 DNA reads TGTGCCAGCAGCCCGACCGGGCTTACCTACGAGCAGTACTTC.

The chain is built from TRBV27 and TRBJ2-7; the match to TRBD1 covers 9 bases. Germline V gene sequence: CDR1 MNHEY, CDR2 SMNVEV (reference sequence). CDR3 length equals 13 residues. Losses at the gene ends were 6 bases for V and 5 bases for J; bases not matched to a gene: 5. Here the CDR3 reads CASSPGQGNEQYF. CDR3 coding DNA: TGTGCCAGCAGCCCCGGACAGGGGAACGAGCAGTACTTC.

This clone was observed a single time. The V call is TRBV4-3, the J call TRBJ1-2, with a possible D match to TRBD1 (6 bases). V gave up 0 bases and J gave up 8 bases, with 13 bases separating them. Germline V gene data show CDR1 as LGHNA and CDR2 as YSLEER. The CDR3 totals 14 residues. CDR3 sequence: CASSQDRGAGGYTF. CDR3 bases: TGCGCCAGCAGCCAAGATCGGGGGGCAGGAGGCTACACCTTC.

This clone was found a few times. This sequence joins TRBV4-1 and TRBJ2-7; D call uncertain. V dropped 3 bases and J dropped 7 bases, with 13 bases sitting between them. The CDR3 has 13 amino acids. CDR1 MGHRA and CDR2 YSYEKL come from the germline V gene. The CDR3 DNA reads TGCGCCAGCAGCCAGGGTCCCGCCTCGGAGCAGTACTTC. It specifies CASSQGPASEQYF.

CDR3 DNA: TGTGCCAGCAGCGTACCGCAACTAGCGGGAGTCGACAATGAGCAGTTCTTC. Translation gives CASSVPQLAGVDNEQFF. This chain uses TRBV9 with TRBJ2-1, with 11 bases that match TRBD2. The V segment lost 1 base and the J segment 5 bases; nucleotides outside the gene matches: 8. The CDR3 spans 17 residues. Germline values: CDR1 SGDLS, CDR2 YYNGEE. Filled out from reference TRBV9 and TRBJ2-1, the complete variable domain reads DSGVTQTPKHLITATGQRVTLRCSPRSGDLSVYWYQQSLDQGLQFLIQYYNGEERAKGNILERFSAQQFPDLHSELNLSSLELGDSALYFCASSVPQLAGVDNEQFFGPGTRLTVL.

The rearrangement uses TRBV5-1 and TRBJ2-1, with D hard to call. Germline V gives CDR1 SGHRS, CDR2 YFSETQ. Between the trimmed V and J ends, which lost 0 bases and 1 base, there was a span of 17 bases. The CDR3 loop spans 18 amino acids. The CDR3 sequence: CASSLEAGFIVSYNEQFF. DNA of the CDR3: TGCGCCAGCAGCTTGGAGGCAGGATTTATCGTTTCCTACAATGAGCAGTTCTTC.

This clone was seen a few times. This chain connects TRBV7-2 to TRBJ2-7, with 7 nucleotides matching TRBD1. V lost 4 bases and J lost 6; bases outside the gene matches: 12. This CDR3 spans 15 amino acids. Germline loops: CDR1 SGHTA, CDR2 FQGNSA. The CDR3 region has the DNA TGTGCCAGCAGCTCACAGATCGGGACAGACAGCGAGCAGTACTTC. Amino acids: CASSSQIGTDSEQYF.

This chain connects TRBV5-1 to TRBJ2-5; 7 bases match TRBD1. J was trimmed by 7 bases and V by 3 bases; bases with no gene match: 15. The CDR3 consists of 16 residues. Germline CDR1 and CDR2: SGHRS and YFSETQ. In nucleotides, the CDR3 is TGCGCCAGCAGCTCCCTAGAAACAGGGAACAGGGGGACCCAGTACTTC. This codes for CASSSLETGNRGTQYF. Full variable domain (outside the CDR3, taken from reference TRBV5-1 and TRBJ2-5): KAGVTQTPRYLIKTRGQQVTLSCSPISGHRSVSWYQQTPGQGLQFLFEYFSETQRNKGNFPGRFSGRQFSNSRSEMNVSTLELGDSALYLCASSSLETGNRGTQYFGPGTRLLVL.

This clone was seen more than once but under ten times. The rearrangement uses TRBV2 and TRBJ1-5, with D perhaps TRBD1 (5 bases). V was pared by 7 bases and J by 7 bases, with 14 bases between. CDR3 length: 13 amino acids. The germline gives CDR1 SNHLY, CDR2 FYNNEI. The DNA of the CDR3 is TGTGCCAGCACCCGACAGCCGTACCAGCCCCAGCATTTT. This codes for CASTRQPYQPQHF.

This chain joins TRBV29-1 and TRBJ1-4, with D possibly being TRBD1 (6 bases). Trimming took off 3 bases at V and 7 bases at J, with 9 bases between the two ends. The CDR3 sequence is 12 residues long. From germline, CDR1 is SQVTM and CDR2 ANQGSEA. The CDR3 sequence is CSVDQGREKLFF. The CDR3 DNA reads TGCAGCGTTGATCAGGGGCGTGAAAAACTGTTTTTT.

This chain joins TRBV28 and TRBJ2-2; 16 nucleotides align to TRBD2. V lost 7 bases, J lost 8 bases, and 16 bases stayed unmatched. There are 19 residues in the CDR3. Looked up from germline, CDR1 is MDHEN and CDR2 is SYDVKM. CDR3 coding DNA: TGTGCCAGCACCGCGCCCGGCGGGACTAGCGGGAGGGCGGTAGGGGAGCTGTTTTTT. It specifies CASTAPGGTSGRAVGELFF.

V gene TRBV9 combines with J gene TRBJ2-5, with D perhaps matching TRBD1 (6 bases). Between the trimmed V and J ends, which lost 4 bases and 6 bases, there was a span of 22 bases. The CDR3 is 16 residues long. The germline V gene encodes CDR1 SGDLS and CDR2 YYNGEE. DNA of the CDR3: TGTGCCAGCAGCCCGAGTTATCAGGGGAGAATACAGACCCAGTACTTC. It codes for CASSPSYQGRIQTQYF.

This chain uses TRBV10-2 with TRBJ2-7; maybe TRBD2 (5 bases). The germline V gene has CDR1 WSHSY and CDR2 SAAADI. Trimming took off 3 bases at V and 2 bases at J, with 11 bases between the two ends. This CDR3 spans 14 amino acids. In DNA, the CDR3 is TGCGCCAGCAGTGACCGGACTCGGCCCTACGAGCAGTACTTC. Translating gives CASSDRTRPYEQYF.

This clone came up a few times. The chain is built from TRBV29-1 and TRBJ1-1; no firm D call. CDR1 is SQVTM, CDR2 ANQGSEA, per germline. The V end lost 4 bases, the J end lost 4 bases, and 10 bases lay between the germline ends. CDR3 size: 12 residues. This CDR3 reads CSVVGGPTEAFF. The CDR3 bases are TGCAGCGTTGTGGGTGGGCCCACTGAAGCTTTCTTT. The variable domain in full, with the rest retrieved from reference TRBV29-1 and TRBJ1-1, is SAVISQKPSRDICQRGTSLTIQCQVDSQVTMMFWYRQQPGQSLTLIATANQGSEATYESGFVIDKFPISRPNLTFSTLTVSNMSPEDSSIYLCSVVGGPTEAFFGQGTRLTVV.

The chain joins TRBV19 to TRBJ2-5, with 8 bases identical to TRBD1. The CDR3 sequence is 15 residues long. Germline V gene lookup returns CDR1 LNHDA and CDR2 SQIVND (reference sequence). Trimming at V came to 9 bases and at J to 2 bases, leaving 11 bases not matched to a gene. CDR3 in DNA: TGTGCCAGCTCAGGGGGCGCGGATATACAAGAGACCCAGTACTTC. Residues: CASSGGADIQETQYF. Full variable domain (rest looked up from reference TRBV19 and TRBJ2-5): DGGITQSPKYLFRKEGQNVTLSCEQNLNHDAMYWYRQDPGQGLRLIYYSQIVNDFQKGDIAEGYSVSREKKESFPLTVTSAQKNPTAFYLCASSGGADIQETQYFGPGTRLLVL.

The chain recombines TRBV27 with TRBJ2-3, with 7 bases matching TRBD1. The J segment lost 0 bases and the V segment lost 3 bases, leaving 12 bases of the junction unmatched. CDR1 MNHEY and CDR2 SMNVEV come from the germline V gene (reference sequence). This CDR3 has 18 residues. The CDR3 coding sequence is TGTGCCAGCAGTTTCCTAGCAAAAGACAGGGCTAGCACAGATACGCAGTATTTT. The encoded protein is CASSFLAKDRASTDTQYF.

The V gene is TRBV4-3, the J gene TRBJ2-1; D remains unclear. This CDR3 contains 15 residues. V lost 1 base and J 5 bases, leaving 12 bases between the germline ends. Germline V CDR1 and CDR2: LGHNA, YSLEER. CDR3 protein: CASSQGGRADNEQFF. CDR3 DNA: TGCGCCAGCAGCCAAGGGGGTCGAGCCGACAATGAGCAGTTCTTC.

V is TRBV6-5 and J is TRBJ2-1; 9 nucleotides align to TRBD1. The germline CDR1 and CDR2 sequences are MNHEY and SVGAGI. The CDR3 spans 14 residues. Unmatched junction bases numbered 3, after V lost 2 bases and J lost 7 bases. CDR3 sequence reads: CASSYGDRGNEQFF. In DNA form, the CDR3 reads TGTGCCAGCAGTTACGGAGACAGGGGGAATGAGCAGTTCTTC.

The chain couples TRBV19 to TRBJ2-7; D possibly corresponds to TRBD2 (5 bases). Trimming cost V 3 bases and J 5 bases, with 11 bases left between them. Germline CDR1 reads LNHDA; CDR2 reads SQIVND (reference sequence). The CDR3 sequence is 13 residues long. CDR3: CASSIGLANEQYF. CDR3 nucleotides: TGTGCCAGTAGTATTGGGCTAGCCAACGAGCAGTACTTC.

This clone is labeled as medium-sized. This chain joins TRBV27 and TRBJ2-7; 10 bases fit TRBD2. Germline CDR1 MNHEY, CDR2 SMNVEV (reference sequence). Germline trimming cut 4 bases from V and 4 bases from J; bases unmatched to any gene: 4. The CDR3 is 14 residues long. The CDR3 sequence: CASSSPGLAYEQYF. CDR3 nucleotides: TGTGCCAGCAGTTCTCCGGGACTAGCGTACGAGCAGTACTTC.

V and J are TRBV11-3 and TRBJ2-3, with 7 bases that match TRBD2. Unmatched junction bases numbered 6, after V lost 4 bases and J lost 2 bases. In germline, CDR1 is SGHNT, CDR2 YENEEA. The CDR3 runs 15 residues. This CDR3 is CASSSRLADTDTQYF. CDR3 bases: TGTGCCAGCAGCTCCCGGCTAGCGGACACAGATACGCAGTATTTT.

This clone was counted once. The CDR3 is CASSSSWRGGEKLFF. CDR3 coding DNA: TGTGCCAGCAGCTCTAGTTGGCGGGGTGGTGAAAAACTGTTTTTT. The gene calls are TRBV7-2 and TRBJ1-4; D not certain. V was trimmed by 4 bases and J by 7 bases, leaving 16 bases between them. The germline gives CDR1 SGHTA, CDR2 FQGNSA. This CDR3 contains 15 residues. Drawing the rest from reference TRBV7-2 and TRBJ1-4, the complete variable domain is GAGVSQSPSNKVTEKGKDVELRCDPISGHTALYWYRQSLGQGLEFLIYFQGNSAPDKSGLPSDRFSAERTGGSVSTLTIQRTQQEDSAVYLCASSSSWRGGEKLFFGSGTQLSVL.

The CDR3 here is CASINAVGGELFF. The CDR3 DNA follows: TGTGCCAGCATCAACGCTGTGGGAGGGGAGCTGTTTTTT. The chain recombines TRBV28 with TRBJ2-2; no clear D. Deletions cut 7 bases from V and 8 bases from J, with 14 bases between. This CDR3 contains 13 residues. The V gene's germline CDR1 is MDHEN and CDR2 SYDVKM.

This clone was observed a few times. CDR3 sequence (DNA): TGTGCCAGCAGTTTAGACAGGAAGGGCACTGAAGCTTTCTTT. Amino acids: CASSLDRKGTEAFF. J is TRBJ1-1 and V is TRBV28; TRBD1 might be the D (6 bases). V lost 2 bases, J lost 4 bases, and 11 bases lay in between. CDR1 and CDR2 from the germline V gene are MDHEN and SYDVKM. The CDR3 length is 14 residues.

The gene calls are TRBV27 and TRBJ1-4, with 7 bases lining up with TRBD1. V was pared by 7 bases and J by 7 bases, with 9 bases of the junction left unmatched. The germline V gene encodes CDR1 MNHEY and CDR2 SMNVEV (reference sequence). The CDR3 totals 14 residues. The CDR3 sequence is CASKPGQPREKLFF. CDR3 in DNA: TGTGCCAGCAAACCGGGACAGCCGCGTGAAAAACTGTTTTTT.

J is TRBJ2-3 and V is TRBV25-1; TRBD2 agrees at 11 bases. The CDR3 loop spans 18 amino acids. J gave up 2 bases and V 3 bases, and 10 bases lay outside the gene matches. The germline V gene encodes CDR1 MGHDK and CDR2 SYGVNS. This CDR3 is CASSDGGETSGTTDTQYF. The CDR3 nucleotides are TGTGCCAGCAGTGACGGCGGTGAGACTAGCGGGACCACAGATACGCAGTATTTT.

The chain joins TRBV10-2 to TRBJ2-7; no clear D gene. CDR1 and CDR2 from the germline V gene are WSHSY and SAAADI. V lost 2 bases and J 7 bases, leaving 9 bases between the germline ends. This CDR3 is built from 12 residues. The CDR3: CASSEPTEEQYF. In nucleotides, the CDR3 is TGCGCCAGCAGTGAGCCCACAGAGGAGCAGTACTTC.

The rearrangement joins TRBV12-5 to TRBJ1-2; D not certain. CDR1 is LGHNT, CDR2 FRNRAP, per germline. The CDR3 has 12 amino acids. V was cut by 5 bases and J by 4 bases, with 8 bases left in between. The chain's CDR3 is CASGTEPYGYTF. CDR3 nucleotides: TGTGCTAGTGGTACAGAGCCCTATGGCTACACCTTC. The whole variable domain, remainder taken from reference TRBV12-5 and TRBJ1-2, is DARVTQTPRHKVTEMGQEVTMRCQPILGHNTVFWYRQTMMQGLELLAYFRNRAPLDDSGMPKDRFSAEMPDATLATLKIQPSEPRDSAVYFCASGTEPYGYTFGSGTRLTVV.

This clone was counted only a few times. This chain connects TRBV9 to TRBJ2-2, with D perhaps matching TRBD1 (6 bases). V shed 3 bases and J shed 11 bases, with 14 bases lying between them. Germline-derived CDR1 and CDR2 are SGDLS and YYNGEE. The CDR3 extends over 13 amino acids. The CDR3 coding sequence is TGTGCCAGCAGCGCGGGACACCTTTCCGAGCTGTTTTTT. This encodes CASSAGHLSELFF.